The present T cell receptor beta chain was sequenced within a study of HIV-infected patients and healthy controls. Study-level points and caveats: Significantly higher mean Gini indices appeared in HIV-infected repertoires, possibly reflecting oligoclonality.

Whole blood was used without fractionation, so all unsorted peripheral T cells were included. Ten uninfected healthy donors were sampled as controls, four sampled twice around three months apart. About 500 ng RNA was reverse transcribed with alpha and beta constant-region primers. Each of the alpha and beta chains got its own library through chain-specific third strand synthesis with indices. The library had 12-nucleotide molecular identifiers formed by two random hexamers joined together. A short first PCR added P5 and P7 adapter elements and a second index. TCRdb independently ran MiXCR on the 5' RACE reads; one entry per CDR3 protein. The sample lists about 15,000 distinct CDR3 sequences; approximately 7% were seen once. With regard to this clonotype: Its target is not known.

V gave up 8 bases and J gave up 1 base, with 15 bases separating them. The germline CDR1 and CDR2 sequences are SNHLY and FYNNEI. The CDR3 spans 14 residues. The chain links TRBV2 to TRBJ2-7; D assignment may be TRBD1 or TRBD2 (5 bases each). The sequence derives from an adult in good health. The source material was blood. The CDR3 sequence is CASAPGTGSYEQYF. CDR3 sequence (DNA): TGTGCCAGCGCCCCCGGGACGGGATCCTACGAGCAGTACTTC. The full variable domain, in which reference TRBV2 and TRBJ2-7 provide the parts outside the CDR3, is EPEVTQTPSHQVTQMGQEVILRCVPISNHLYFYWYRQILGQKVEFLVSFYNNEISEKSEIFDDQFSVERPDGSNFTLKIRSTKLEDSAMYFCASAPGTGSYEQYFGPGTRLTVT.